This entry lists 26 T cell receptor beta chains sequenced from one sample in a study of human T cells and chemical hapten exposure. MiXCR was run by TCRdb on the RACE reads, yielding one entry per CDR3 protein. The sample lists about 98,000 distinct CDR3 sequences; 10% to 14% were seen once. The time point here: pre-sensitization, week 0. Sample treatment: therapeutic diphenylcyclopropenone sensitization with weekly scalp DPC. The sequencing here drew on whole blood, taken in connection with sensitization to the hapten diphenylcyclopropenone (DPC). Receptors originate from a woman aged 60-75 years with alopecia areata. Some clones in this sample may be carry-over from other donors' samples.

This clonotype was counted only a few times. The V and J genes are TRBV7-9 and TRBJ2-6; D tentatively reads TRBD1 or TRBD2 (5 bases each). Germline CDR1 is SEHNR and CDR2 is FQNEAQ (reference sequence). The V end was cut by 5 bases, the J end by 2 bases, with 16 bases between. CDR3 length: 17 residues. CDR3 protein: CASSNPRGAPGANVLTF. CDR3 coding DNA: TGTGCCAGCAGCAATCCCCGAGGGGCTCCTGGGGCCAACGTCCTGACTTTC.

This clonotype was observed at least ten times. V gene TRBV10-3 combines with J gene TRBJ1-1; D gene uncertain. Germline CDR1 and CDR2: ENHRY and SYGVKD. The length of the CDR3 is 13 residues. V lost 0 bases to trimming and J lost 5 bases, with 7 bases between them. Here the CDR3 DNA reads TGTGCCATCAGTGAGTCAGGGAGGACTGAAGCTTTCTTT. Its translation is CAISESGRTEAFF.

The rearrangement links TRBV5-1 to TRBJ2-1, with TRBD2 matching over 10 bases. The length of the CDR3 is 13 residues. V trimming: 4 bases; J trimming: 8 bases; junction bases outside the gene matches: 3. Germline-derived CDR1 and CDR2 are SGHRS and YFSETQ. CDR3 region: CASSRGTSDEQFF. CDR3 sequence (DNA): TGCGCCAGCAGCCGTGGGACTAGCGATGAGCAGTTCTTC.

This clonotype appeared a few times. The J gene is TRBJ2-2, the V gene TRBV7-2, with D tentatively TRBD2 (6 bases). Trimming shortened V by 4 bases and J by 7 bases, and 13 bases separated the two germline ends. The CDR3 is 14 amino acids. The germline V gene encodes CDR1 SGHTA and CDR2 FQGNSA. The CDR3 coding sequence is TGTGCCAGCAGCTCCCGAGGAGGGAGCGGGGAGCTGTTTTTT. This gives the protein CASSSRGGSGELFF.

In its sample, this clonotype was seen many times. The J gene is TRBJ1-5, the V gene TRBV5-1; D may be TRBD1 (6 bases). Germline V gene data show CDR1 as SGHRS and CDR2 as YFSETQ. The CDR3 is made up of 15 amino acids. With 0 bases removed from V and 6 bases from J, the gap between germline ends came to 13 bases. CDR3 sequence reads: CASSLGPGAPQPQHF. CDR3 coding DNA: TGCGCCAGCAGCTTGGGGCCAGGGGCGCCTCAGCCCCAGCATTTT.

This clonotype was counted many times. This rearrangement joins TRBV6-5 to TRBJ1-2, with a possible D match to TRBD1 (6 bases). Trimming left V 6 bases short and J 0 bases short, with 17 bases between. From germline, CDR1 is MNHEY and CDR2 SVGAGI. The CDR3 covers 16 residues. The CDR3 reads CASRTNPGTTNYGYTF. CDR3 DNA: TGTGCCAGCAGAACAAACCCCGGGACAACTAACTATGGCTACACCTTC.

The sample holds many counts of this clonotype. This chain uses TRBV7-9 with TRBJ1-5, with 8 bases that match TRBD1. Looked up from germline, CDR1 is SEHNR and CDR2 is FQNEAQ (reference sequence). CDR3 length: 14 residues. V was clipped by 5 bases and J by 7 bases; unmatched bases: 7. The CDR3 sequence is CASSPGTGGQPQHF. The CDR3 DNA is TGTGCCAGCAGCCCTGGGACAGGCGGCCAGCCCCAGCATTTT.

At least ten counts were recorded for this clonotype. V gene TRBV10-1 combines with J gene TRBJ1-5, with D unclear. Trimming stripped 4 bases from V and 0 bases from J, with 4 bases between. Germline-derived CDR1 and CDR2 are WNHNN and SYGVQD (reference sequence). This CDR3 contains 13 residues. In nucleotides, the CDR3 is TGCGCCAGCAGTGCGTATAGCAATCAGCCCCAGCATTTT. Its translation is CASSAYSNQPQHF.

This clonotype was counted at least ten times. The chain joins TRBV20-1 to TRBJ2-1, with TRBD2 identical over 12 bases. From germline, CDR1 is DFQATT and CDR2 SNEGSKA (reference sequence). This CDR3 is 15 amino acids long. With V trimmed by 4 bases and J by 6 bases, 7 bases remained unmatched. This CDR3 reads CSAKTSGGQSNEQFF. In DNA form, the CDR3 reads TGCAGTGCTAAGACTAGCGGGGGCCAATCCAATGAGCAGTTCTTC.

In its sample, this clonotype was seen a few times. The chain links TRBV6-6 to TRBJ1-3; D is unresolved. With 8 bases removed from V and 0 bases from J, the gap between germline ends came to 5 bases. From germline, CDR1 is MNHNY and CDR2 SVGAGI (reference sequence). The CDR3 extends over 12 amino acids. The CDR3 is CASLGSGNTIYF. CDR3 nucleotide sequence: TGTGCCAGCTTGGGCTCTGGAAACACCATATATTTT.

The table lists this clonotype with a few counts. The rearrangement links TRBV11-2 to TRBJ2-2; D is perhaps TRBD1 (5 bases). V was pared by 4 bases and J by 4 bases, with 16 bases between. CDR1 is SGHAT and CDR2 is FQNNGV in the germline V gene. The CDR3 runs 16 residues. This chain's CDR3 is CASSWSQGKITGELFF. The CDR3 coding sequence is TGTGCCAGCAGCTGGTCGCAGGGAAAAATCACCGGGGAGCTGTTTTTT.

A few counts support this clonotype. The chain joins TRBV20-1 to TRBJ2-7, with D perhaps TRBD1 (6 bases). Per germline, CDR1 DFQATT and CDR2 SNEGSKA (reference sequence). Trimming shortened V by 6 bases and J by 0 bases, and 18 bases separated the two germline ends. CDR3 length: 15 residues. CDR3 residues: CSATDGTINSYEQYF. CDR3 sequence (DNA): TGCAGTGCCACCGACGGGACAATTAACTCCTACGAGCAGTACTTC.

This clonotype was detected ten times or more. This sequence joins TRBV5-1 and TRBJ2-6, with D perhaps matching TRBD1 (5 bases). V was cut by 0 bases and J by 1 base, with 14 bases left in between. Germline V CDR1 and CDR2: SGHRS, YFSETQ. This CDR3 spans 18 amino acids. The CDR3 DNA reads TGCGCCAGCAGCTTGGTGTATGGGGCCCTATCTGGGGCCAACGTCCTGACTTTC. This gives the protein CASSLVYGALSGANVLTF. Looking up the rest from reference TRBV5-1 and TRBJ2-6 gives the full variable domain: KAGVTQTPRYLIKTRGQQVTLSCSPISGHRSVSWYQQTPGQGLQFLFEYFSETQRNKGNFPGRFSGRQFSNSRSEMNVSTLELGDSALYLCASSLVYGALSGANVLTFGAGSRLTVL.

This clonotype was detected many times. The V call is TRBV18, the J call TRBJ1-2; 12 bases map to TRBD1. The CDR3 consists of 17 residues. V lost 3 bases and J lost 4; bases outside the gene matches: 9. The germline V gene has CDR1 KGHSH and CDR2 LQKENI. CDR3 region: CASSPRGTGGPGYGYTF. CDR3 sequence (DNA): TGTGCCAGCTCACCCCGGGGGACAGGGGGCCCTGGCTATGGCTACACCTTC.

This clonotype was observed at least ten times. The chain combines TRBV10-1 with TRBJ1-6, with D unclear. Per the germline V gene, CDR1 is WNHNN and CDR2 is SYGVQD (reference sequence). The CDR3 is 13 residues long. Trimming stripped 0 bases from V and 7 bases from J, with 4 bases between. CDR3 sequence reads: CASSESLNSPLHF. The CDR3 DNA reads as TGCGCCAGCAGTGAGTCGTTGAATTCACCCCTCCACTTT.

This clonotype was observed many times. The chain joins TRBV5-1 to TRBJ2-5; a possible D gene is TRBD2 (5 bases). This CDR3 comprises 13 residues. From germline, CDR1 is SGHRS and CDR2 YFSETQ. The V end was cut by 4 bases, the J end by 1 base, with 8 bases between. DNA for the CDR3: TGCGCCAGCAGCGCGGACTCCCAAGAGACCCAGTACTTC. Its protein product is CASSADSQETQYF.

This clonotype has at least ten counts. The genes are TRBV27 and TRBJ1-1, with D possibly matching TRBD1 (5 bases). The CDR3 is 13 residues long. The germline V gene has CDR1 MNHEY and CDR2 SMNVEV (reference sequence). With 6 bases removed from V and 3 bases from J, the gap between germline ends came to 11 bases. The CDR3 region is CASRDTAHTEAFF. CDR3 DNA: TGTGCCAGCAGGGACACGGCCCACACTGAAGCTTTCTTT.

This clonotype has just a few counts. The chain joins TRBV30 to TRBJ1-6, with D perhaps TRBD1 (6 bases). Trimming left V 4 bases short and J 9 bases short, with 10 bases between. The CDR3 is 12 residues long. CDR1 and CDR2 (germline): GTSNPN, SVGIG (reference sequence). The CDR3 region is CAWTGEASPLHF. CDR3 DNA sequence: TGTGCCTGGACAGGGGAGGCTTCACCCCTCCACTTT.

This clonotype was picked up a small number of times. The rearrangement joins TRBV11-3 to TRBJ2-7; 9 bases agree with TRBD1. The junction had 8 bases not matched to a gene; V was cut back by 4 bases and J by 7 bases. Germline CDR1 and CDR2: SGHNT and YENEEA. The CDR3 has 14 amino acids. The CDR3 sequence: CASSSGQGGGEQYF. CDR3 nucleotide sequence: TGTGCCAGCAGCTCGGGACAGGGCGGCGGTGAGCAGTACTTC. Variable domain in full (rest from reference TRBV11-3 and TRBJ2-7): EAGVVQSPRYKIIEKKQPVAFWCNPISGHNTLYWYLQNLGQGPELLIRYENEEAVDDSQLPKDRFSAERLKGVDSTLKIQPAELGDSAVYLCASSSGQGGGEQYFGPGTRLTVT.

This clonotype was seen at least ten times. V gene TRBV12-3 or TRBV12-4 combines with J gene TRBJ2-2; tentative D call: TRBD2 (6 bases). With 0 bases removed from V and 6 bases from J, the gap between germline ends came to 20 bases. CDR3 length: 18 amino acids. In DNA, the CDR3 is TGTGCCAGCAGTTTAGCGCGGGATTTCCAGGGACTGGCCGGGGAGCTGTTTTTT. Encoded protein: CASSLARDFQGLAGELFF.

This clonotype was counted at least ten times. The chain couples TRBV24-1 to TRBJ1-5; D is undetermined. The V gene lost 5 bases and the J gene lost 5 bases, with 9 bases spanning the gap. The germline CDR1 and CDR2 sequences are KGHDR and SFDVKD. The CDR3 runs to 13 residues. The CDR3 sequence: CATSGGLYQPQHF. The CDR3 nucleotides are TGTGCCACCAGTGGTGGGTTGTATCAGCCCCAGCATTTT.

The rearrangement joins TRBV7-9 to TRBJ2-2; 8 nucleotides align to TRBD1. The V gene end was trimmed by 5 bases and the J gene end by 3 bases; junction bases not matched to a gene: 8. Germline V gene lookup returns CDR1 SEHNR and CDR2 FQNEAQ (reference sequence). The CDR3 has 16 residues. The CDR3 sequence is CASSMNPDRDTGELFF. CDR3 DNA sequence: TGTGCCAGCAGCATGAACCCGGACAGGGACACCGGGGAGCTGTTTTTT. Based on the CDR3 plus reference TRBV7-9 and TRBJ2-2, the full variable domain is DTGVSQNPRHKITKRGQNVTFRCDPISEHNRLYWYRQTLGQGPEFLTYFQNEAQLEKSRLLSDRFSAERPKGSFSTLEIQRTEQGDSAMYLCASSMNPDRDTGELFFGEGSRLTVL.

This clonotype was seen at least ten times. This chain connects TRBV12-3 or TRBV12-4 to TRBJ2-5, with 11 bases aligning to TRBD2. This CDR3 contains 16 residues. After removal of 5 bases from V and 4 bases from J, the junction contained 9 bases not matched to a gene. The chain's CDR3 is CASSPRGSGGAETQYF. As DNA, the CDR3 is TGTGCCAGCAGTCCCCGGGGTAGCGGGGGGGCAGAGACCCAGTACTTC.

V usage is TRBV7-9 and J usage is TRBJ2-5; 9 bases map to TRBD2. Germline V lookup: CDR1 SEHNR, CDR2 FQNEAQ (reference sequence). The trim removed 5 bases at V and 2 bases at J, leaving 3 bases unmatched. This CDR3 contains 14 residues. The CDR3 region is CASSLTSGQETQYF. Here the CDR3 DNA reads TGTGCCAGCAGCCTAACTAGCGGGCAAGAGACCCAGTACTTC.

This clonotype has a count of ten or more. The J gene is TRBJ1-6, the V gene TRBV5-6; no clear D gene. CDR3 size: 15 residues. The germline V gene encodes CDR1 SGHDT and CDR2 YYEEEE. The germline V and J ends were trimmed by 0 bases and 13 bases, with 17 bases remaining between them. CDR3 bases: TGTGCCAGCAGCTTGGGAGGCCAGTTCTTTGGGCCCCTCCACTTT. Translated: CASSLGGQFFGPLHF.

This clonotype was seen more than once but under ten times. This sequence joins TRBV28 and TRBJ1-5, with 7 bases that match TRBD1. The CDR3 totals 14 residues. Germline V lookup: CDR1 MDHEN, CDR2 SYDVKM. V lost 9 bases to trimming and J lost 4 bases; unmatched junction nucleotides: 9. The DNA for the CDR3 is TGTGCCAGTGGGGCGACAGGGTTGAATCAGCCCCAGCATTTT. Translation gives CASGATGLNQPQHF.